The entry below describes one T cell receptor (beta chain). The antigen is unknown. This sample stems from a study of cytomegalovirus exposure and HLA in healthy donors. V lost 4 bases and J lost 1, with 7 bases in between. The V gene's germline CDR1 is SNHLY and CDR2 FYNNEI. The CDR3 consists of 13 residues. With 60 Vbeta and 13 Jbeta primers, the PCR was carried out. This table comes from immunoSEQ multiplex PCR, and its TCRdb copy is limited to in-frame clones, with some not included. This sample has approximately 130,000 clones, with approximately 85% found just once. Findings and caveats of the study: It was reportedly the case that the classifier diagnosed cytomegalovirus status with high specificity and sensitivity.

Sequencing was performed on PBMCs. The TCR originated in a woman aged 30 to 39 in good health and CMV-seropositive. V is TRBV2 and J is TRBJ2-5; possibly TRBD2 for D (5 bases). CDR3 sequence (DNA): TGTGCCAGCAGTGGAGGGATCCAAGAGACCCAGTACTTC. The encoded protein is CASSGGIQETQYF.